A single sample gave rise to the 31 T cell receptor beta chains below, sequenced in a study of blood T cell repertoires in COVID-19. Sequenced by immunoSEQ multiplex PCR; TCRdb stores in-frame clones only, minus some. In the table there are 34,000 or so clones, 80% of which are singletons. Specimen: peripheral blood. The receptor set was obtained from a man older than 75 with acute or convalescent COVID-19.

The chain recombines TRBV5-5 with TRBJ1-5; 7 bases are shared with TRBD1. V was pared by 0 bases and J by 3 bases, with 6 bases of the junction left unmatched. Looked up from germline, CDR1 is SGHKS and CDR2 is YYEKEE (reference sequence). This CDR3 has 16 residues. This CDR3 reads CASSLVEGAINQPQHF. CDR3 in DNA: TGTGCCAGCAGCTTGGTTGAGGGGGCGATCAATCAGCCCCAGCATTTT.

The rearrangement uses TRBV18 and TRBJ1-3; D remains unclear. This CDR3 contains 15 residues. Germline V gives CDR1 KGHSH, CDR2 LQKENI. V gave up 7 bases and J gave up 0 bases, with 13 bases separating them. The CDR3 region has the DNA TGTGCCAGCTGGGCGGGGTTCACCTCTGGAAACACCATATATTTT. The encoded protein is CASWAGFTSGNTIYF. Using reference TRBV18 and TRBJ1-3 for the parts outside the CDR3, the full variable domain is NAGVMQNPRHLVRRRGQEARLRCSPMKGHSHVYWYRQLPEEGLKFMVYLQKENIIDESGMPKERFSAEFPKEGPSILRIQQVVRGDSAAYFCASWAGFTSGNTIYFGEGSWLTVV.

The V and J genes are TRBV2 and TRBJ1-2; 10 nucleotides match TRBD1. Germline values: CDR1 SNHLY, CDR2 FYNNEI. This CDR3 contains 18 residues. Unmatched junction bases numbered 17, after V lost 6 bases and J lost 4 bases. CDR3 bases: TGTGCCAGCAGCCTTGGGACAGGGGTTCTATCAATCATCTATGGCTACACCTTC. Residues: CASSLGTGVLSIIYGYTF.

The chain combines TRBV11-1 with TRBJ2-7; 9 bases match TRBD1. The CDR3 consists of 15 residues. Losses at the gene ends were 6 bases for V and 1 base for J; bases not matched to a gene: 7. The germline gives CDR1 SGHAT, CDR2 FQDESV (reference sequence). CDR3 protein: CASREGQGTSYEQYF. Written as DNA, the CDR3 is TGTGCCAGCAGGGAGGGACAGGGTACATCCTACGAGCAGTACTTC.

The chain has TRBV5-1 and TRBJ1-1; 8 bases fit TRBD1. The V and J ends lost 3 bases and 1 base, in that order; junction bases with no gene match: 5. CDR3 size: 15 residues. Germline V gene sequence: CDR1 SGHRS, CDR2 YFSETQ. Here the CDR3 reads CASSYPGTGNTEAFF. The DNA of the CDR3 is TGCGCCAGCAGCTACCCCGGGACAGGGAACACTGAAGCTTTCTTT. Combining the CDR3 with reference TRBV5-1 and TRBJ1-1 gives the whole variable domain KAGVTQTPRYLIKTRGQQVTLSCSPISGHRSVSWYQQTPGQGLQFLFEYFSETQRNKGNFPGRFSGRQFSNSRSEMNVSTLELGDSALYLCASSYPGTGNTEAFFGQGTRLTVV.

This clone was observed a single time. The chain carries TRBV5-1 and TRBJ1-4, with 8 bases lining up with TRBD1. CDR3 length: 18 amino acids. The germline V gene encodes CDR1 SGHRS and CDR2 YFSETQ. With V trimmed by 3 bases and J by 3 bases, 13 bases remained unmatched. The CDR3, as DNA: TGCGCCAGCAGCTCAGGGATTTCAGGGGGCGCAGCTAATGAAAAACTGTTTTTT. It is translated as CASSSGISGGAANEKLFF.

V and J are TRBV7-3 and TRBJ1-1; possibly TRBD1 for D (5 bases). The V end was cut by 4 bases, the J end by 6 bases, with 6 bases between. Germline V gene lookup returns CDR1 SGHTA and CDR2 FQGTGA. The CDR3 loop spans 11 amino acids. The chain's CDR3 is CASSSTAEAFF. The DNA for the CDR3 is TGTGCCAGCAGCTCGACAGCTGAAGCTTTCTTT.

The gene calls are TRBV7-3 and TRBJ2-3; D call uncertain. V lost 2 bases and J lost 9, with 12 bases in between. CDR3 length equals 13 residues. CDR1 SGHTA and CDR2 FQGTGA come from the germline V gene. The DNA for the CDR3 is TGTGCCAGCAGCTTAGATGGAGTCGGCACGCAGTATTTT. It codes for CASSLDGVGTQYF.

The rearrangement links TRBV4-3 to TRBJ2-4; TRBD1 is a possible D gene (5 bases). V shed 0 bases and J shed 4 bases, with 16 bases lying between them. CDR1 and CDR2 (germline): LGHNA, YSLEER. This CDR3 comprises 17 residues. The CDR3 region has the DNA TGCGCCAGCAGCCAAGATTATCAGGGAATGGGAAAAAACATTCAGTACTTC. Translating it yields CASSQDYQGMGKNIQYF.

The chain employs TRBV4-3 and TRBJ1-2; TRBD1 aligns across 7 bases. The V gene end was trimmed by 0 bases and the J gene end by 13 bases; junction bases not matched to a gene: 8. In germline, CDR1 is LGHNA, CDR2 YSLEER. This CDR3 contains 13 residues. For the CDR3, the DNA is TGCGCCAGCAGCCAAGAGGTACAGGGGCGCAGCACCTTC. This encodes CASSQEVQGRSTF.

This chain links TRBV7-6 with TRBJ2-5, with D perhaps TRBD2 (5 bases). The CDR3 is 14 amino acids. Germline CDR1 and CDR2: SGHVS and FNYEAQ. V lost 3 bases and J lost 5, with 13 bases in between. The CDR3 is CASSFLEGRETQYF. DNA for the CDR3: TGTGCCAGCAGCTTCCTTGAGGGCAGGGAGACCCAGTACTTC.

CDR3 protein: CASSLEQNQPQHF. Here the CDR3 DNA reads TGTGCCAGCAGCTTAGAACAGAATCAGCCCCAGCATTTT. The chain has TRBV7-2 and TRBJ1-5; no reliable D call. V was pared by 1 base and J by 4 bases, with 5 bases between. There are 13 residues in the CDR3. From germline, CDR1 is SGHTA and CDR2 FQGNSA.

The chain combines TRBV11-2 with TRBJ2-5; 15 positions agree with TRBD2. Germline lookup yields CDR1 SGHAT and CDR2 FQNNGV. Unmatched junction bases numbered 7, after V lost 0 bases and J lost 5 bases. The CDR3 contains 18 residues. The CDR3 nucleotides are TGTGCCAGCAGCTTAGATCCTTTTGGGACTAGCGGGAGGGAGACCCAGTACTTC. Translating gives CASSLDPFGTSGRETQYF.

Only a few counts were recorded for this clone. The J gene is TRBJ1-5, the V gene TRBV19; TRBD1 is a possible D gene (5 bases). This CDR3 spans 16 amino acids. V was shortened by 4 bases and J by 3 bases, with 16 bases between the two germline ends. Germline V gene sequence: CDR1 LNHDA, CDR2 SQIVND (reference sequence). The CDR3 region is CASSNTGGRHNQPQHF. The CDR3 bases are TGTGCCAGTAGTAATACAGGAGGGCGGCACAATCAGCCCCAGCATTTT.

This clone showed up just a few times. V is TRBV29-1 and J is TRBJ2-5; 11 bases agree with TRBD2. The CDR3 consists of 12 residues. V gave up 7 bases and J gave up 5 bases; unmatched junction bases: 3. CDR1 is SQVTM, CDR2 ANQGSEA, per germline. The CDR3 sequence is CSALAGGETQYF. The CDR3 DNA follows: TGCAGCGCCTTAGCGGGAGGGGAGACCCAGTACTTC.

The chain is built from TRBV5-8 and TRBJ2-7; tentative D call: TRBD1 (5 bases). Trimming took off 1 base at V and 10 bases at J, with 9 bases between the two ends. Per germline, CDR1 SGHTS and CDR2 YDEGEE. The CDR3 consists of 11 residues. CDR3 nucleotide sequence: TGTGCCAGCAGCTTGTTTCGGACACAGTACTTC. Its translation is CASSLFRTQYF.

The chain employs TRBV28 and TRBJ1-1; D not certain. V lost 4 bases and J lost 7, with 13 bases in between. The CDR3 is made up of 13 amino acids. Germline-derived CDR1 and CDR2 are MDHEN and SYDVKM. The CDR3 spells CASSSVESDEAFF. Written as DNA, the CDR3 is TGTGCCAGCAGTTCGGTGGAGAGTGATGAAGCTTTCTTT.

The genes are TRBV5-1 and TRBJ2-7; 10 nucleotides agree with TRBD1. Losses at the gene ends were 5 bases for V and 3 bases for J; bases not matched to a gene: 8. Germline V lookup: CDR1 SGHRS, CDR2 YFSETQ. The CDR3 runs 15 residues. CDR3 in DNA: TGCGCCAGCAGATCGGGACAGGGGTCCTTCTACGAGCAGTACTTC. This sequence encodes CASRSGQGSFYEQYF.

This chain uses TRBV5-1 with TRBJ2-3, with 14 positions matching TRBD2. J lost 2 bases, V lost 4 bases, and 6 bases had no gene match. CDR1 and CDR2 from the germline V gene are SGHRS and YFSETQ. The CDR3 spans 17 residues. The CDR3 loop is CASSGGTSGGHTDTQYF. DNA for the CDR3: TGCGCCAGCAGCGGCGGGACTAGCGGGGGCCACACAGATACGCAGTATTTT.

The chain couples TRBV14 to TRBJ2-2, with TRBD2 identical over 10 bases. With V trimmed by 4 bases and J by 6 bases, 8 bases remained unmatched. The CDR3 contains 16 residues. Germline V gene sequence: CDR1 SGHDN, CDR2 FVKESK. The CDR3 DNA sequence: TGTGCCAGCAGCCCGCGGACTAGCGGAATTGCCGGGGAGCTGTTTTTT. This sequence encodes CASSPRTSGIAGELFF.

The chain combines TRBV10-3 with TRBJ2-7; possible D gene TRBD1, 6 bases. Trimming removed 0 bases from V and 1 base from J, with 7 bases in between. The CDR3 extends over 14 amino acids. Germline V gene sequence: CDR1 ENHRY, CDR2 SYGVKD. The CDR3, as DNA: TGTGCCATCAGTGAGTCGCAGGGGTCCTACGAGCAGTACTTC. It encodes CAISESQGSYEQYF.

The gene calls are TRBV7-2 and TRBJ2-3, with TRBD2 identical over 7 bases. V was clipped by 5 bases and J by 4 bases; unmatched bases: 6. Germline V CDR1 and CDR2: SGHTA, FQGNSA. This CDR3 is built from 14 residues. The DNA for the CDR3 is TGTGCCAGCAGCCCAAGACTAGCCTCAGATACGCAGTATTTT. Protein product: CASSPRLASDTQYF.

The chain has TRBV2 and TRBJ2-1, with 8 bases matching TRBD2. CDR3 length: 14 amino acids. Germline V gene lookup returns CDR1 SNHLY and CDR2 FYNNEI. Trimming cost V 3 bases and J 9 bases; bases outside gene matches: 7. This CDR3 reads CASSDLVAGSEQFF. CDR3 coding DNA: TGTGCCAGCAGTGATTTGGTAGCGGGAAGTGAGCAGTTCTTC.

This chain links TRBV6-5 with TRBJ2-7; 7 bases are a match to TRBD1. J was trimmed by 2 bases and V by 6 bases; bases with no gene match: 4. The germline gives CDR1 MNHEY, CDR2 SVGAGI. The CDR3 is 13 amino acids. CDR3 residues: CASRTGSAYEQYF. The CDR3 bases are TGTGCCAGCAGGACAGGGTCAGCCTACGAGCAGTACTTC.

The gene calls are TRBV7-2 and TRBJ2-3, with TRBD2 identical over 10 bases. Unmatched junction bases numbered 7, after V lost 3 bases and J lost 4 bases. Per germline, CDR1 SGHTA and CDR2 FQGNSA. This CDR3 contains 16 residues. The DNA for the CDR3 is TGTGCCAGCAGCTTGTCTAGCGGGAGTTACGCAGATACGCAGTATTTT. Protein product: CASSLSSGSYADTQYF. Filled out from reference TRBV7-2 and TRBJ2-3, the complete variable domain reads GAGVSQSPSNKVTEKGKDVELRCDPISGHTALYWYRQSLGQGLEFLIYFQGNSAPDKSGLPSDRFSAERTGGSVSTLTIQRTQQEDSAVYLCASSLSSGSYADTQYFGPGTRLTVL.

The V call is TRBV7-3, the J call TRBJ2-5; the match to TRBD1 covers 9 bases. J lost 2 bases, V lost 5 bases, and 6 bases had no gene match. Looked up from germline, CDR1 is SGHTA and CDR2 is FQGTGA. The CDR3 is 15 amino acids. The CDR3 DNA sequence: TGTGCCAGCAGCCCCGGGACAGGGCTACAAGAGACCCAGTACTTC. Translation: CASSPGTGLQETQYF.

This chain links TRBV3-1 (or the pseudogene TRBV3-2) with TRBJ1-1; 7 bases map to TRBD1. This CDR3 is 13 amino acids long. CDR1 is LGHDT and CDR2 is YNNKEL in the germline V gene (reference sequence). After removal of 6 bases from V and 4 bases from J, the junction contained 5 bases not matched to a gene. The CDR3 here is CASSVTGPTEAFF. For the CDR3, the DNA is TGTGCCAGCAGTGTGACAGGGCCCACTGAAGCTTTCTTT.

V is TRBV3-1 (or the pseudogene TRBV3-2) and J is TRBJ2-2; 8 nucleotides line up with TRBD1. This CDR3 region has 19 residues. The germline V gene has CDR1 LGHDT and CDR2 YNNKEL (reference sequence). J was trimmed by 1 base and V by 5 bases; bases with no gene match: 15. CDR3 nucleotides: TGTGCCAGCAGCAAAGCCTCAGGGGGCGTTCCGCTGAACACCGGGGAGCTGTTTTTT. It translates to CASSKASGGVPLNTGELFF.

This rearrangement joins TRBV6-2 or TRBV6-3 to TRBJ1-1, with 9 bases fitting TRBD1. The CDR3 is 15 residues long. The V segment lost 4 bases and the J segment 0 bases; nucleotides outside the gene matches: 3. The germline V gene has CDR1 MNHEY and CDR2 SVGEGT. The CDR3 nucleotides read TGTGCCAGCAGTTCGGACAGGGGATTGAACACTGAAGCTTTCTTT. Its protein product is CASSSDRGLNTEAFF.

V and J are TRBV4-2 and TRBJ1-2, with TRBD1 identical over 10 bases. Germline lookup yields CDR1 LGHNA and CDR2 YNFKEQ. This CDR3 comprises 13 residues. Trimming cost V 3 bases and J 7 bases; bases outside gene matches: 2. CDR3 DNA sequence: TGTGCCAGCAGCCAGGACAGGGGGGTTGGCTACACCTTC. This translates into CASSQDRGVGYTF.

The rearrangement joins TRBV6-2 or TRBV6-3 to TRBJ1-4; D is uncertain. Germline-derived CDR1 and CDR2 are MNHEY and SVGEGT. Trimming left V 0 bases short and J 5 bases short, with 7 bases between. This CDR3 region has 14 residues. CDR3 DNA: TGTGCCAGCAGTTACTCGAGGCAGAATGAAAAACTGTTTTTT. Translation: CASSYSRQNEKLFF.